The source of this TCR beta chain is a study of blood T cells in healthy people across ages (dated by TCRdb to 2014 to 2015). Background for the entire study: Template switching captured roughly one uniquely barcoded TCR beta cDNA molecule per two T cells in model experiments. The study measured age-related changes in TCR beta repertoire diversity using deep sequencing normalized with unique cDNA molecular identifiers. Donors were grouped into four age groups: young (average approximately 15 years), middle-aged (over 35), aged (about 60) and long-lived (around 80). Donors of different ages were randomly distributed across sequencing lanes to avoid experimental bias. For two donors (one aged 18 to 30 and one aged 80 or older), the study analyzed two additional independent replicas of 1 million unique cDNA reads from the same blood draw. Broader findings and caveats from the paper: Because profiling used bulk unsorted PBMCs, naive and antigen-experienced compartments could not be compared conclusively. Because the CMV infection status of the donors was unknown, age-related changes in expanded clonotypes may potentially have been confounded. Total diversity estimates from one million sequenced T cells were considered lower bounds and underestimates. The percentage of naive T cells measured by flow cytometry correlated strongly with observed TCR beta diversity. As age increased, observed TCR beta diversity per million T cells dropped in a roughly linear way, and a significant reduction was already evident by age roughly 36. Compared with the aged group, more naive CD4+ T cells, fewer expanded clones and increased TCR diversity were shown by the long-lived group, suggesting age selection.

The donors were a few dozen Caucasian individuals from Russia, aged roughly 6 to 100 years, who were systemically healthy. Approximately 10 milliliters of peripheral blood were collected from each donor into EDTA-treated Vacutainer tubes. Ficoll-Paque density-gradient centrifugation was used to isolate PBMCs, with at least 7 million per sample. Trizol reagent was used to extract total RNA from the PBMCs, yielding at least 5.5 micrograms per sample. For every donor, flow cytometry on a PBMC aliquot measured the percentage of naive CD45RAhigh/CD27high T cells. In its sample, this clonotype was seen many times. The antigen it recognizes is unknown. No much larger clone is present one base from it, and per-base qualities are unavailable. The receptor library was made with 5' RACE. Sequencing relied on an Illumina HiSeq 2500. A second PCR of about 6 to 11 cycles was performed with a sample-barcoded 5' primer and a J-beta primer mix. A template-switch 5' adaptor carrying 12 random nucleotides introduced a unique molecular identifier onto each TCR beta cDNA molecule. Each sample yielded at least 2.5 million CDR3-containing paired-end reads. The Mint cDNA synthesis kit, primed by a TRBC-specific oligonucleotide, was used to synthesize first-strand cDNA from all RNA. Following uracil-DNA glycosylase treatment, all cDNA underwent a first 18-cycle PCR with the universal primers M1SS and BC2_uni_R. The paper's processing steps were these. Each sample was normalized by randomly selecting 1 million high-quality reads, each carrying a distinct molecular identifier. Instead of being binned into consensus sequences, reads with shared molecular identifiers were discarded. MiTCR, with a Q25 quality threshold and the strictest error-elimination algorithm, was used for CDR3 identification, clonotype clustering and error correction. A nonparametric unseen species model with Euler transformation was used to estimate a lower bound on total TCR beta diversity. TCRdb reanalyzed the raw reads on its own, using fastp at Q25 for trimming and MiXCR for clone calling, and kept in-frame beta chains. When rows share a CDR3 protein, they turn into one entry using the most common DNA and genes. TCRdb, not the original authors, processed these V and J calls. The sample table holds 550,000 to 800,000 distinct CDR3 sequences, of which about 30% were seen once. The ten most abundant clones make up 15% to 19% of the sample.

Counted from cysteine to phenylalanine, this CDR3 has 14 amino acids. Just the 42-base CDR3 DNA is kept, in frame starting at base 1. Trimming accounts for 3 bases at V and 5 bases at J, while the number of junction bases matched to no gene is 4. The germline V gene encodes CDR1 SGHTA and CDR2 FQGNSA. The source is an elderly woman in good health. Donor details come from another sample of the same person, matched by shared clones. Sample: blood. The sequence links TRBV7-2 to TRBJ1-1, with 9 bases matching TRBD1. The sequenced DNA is TGTGCCAGCAGCTTGGGACAGGGAAGAACTGAAGCTTTCTTT. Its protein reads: CASSLGQGRTEAFF.